This T cell receptor (beta chain) emerged from a study of T-cell memory formation after mild COVID-19 (dated by TCRdb to 2020 to 2022). Regarding the study in general: TCR sequence clusters from the two donors were largely donor specific. The cohort comprised two young, previously healthy adult volunteers, one female and one male. In a couple of donors, T-cell clones that expanded and contracted after mild COVID-19 were followed by sequencing TCRalpha and TCRbeta repertoires longitudinally. Findings and caveats that apply to the study as a whole: Some responding clones were detected in pre-infection memory, suggesting pre-existing cross-reactive memory T cells joined the SARS-CoV-2 response. Whether the second-wave clones peaking on day 37 were SARS-CoV-2 specific was not confirmed. Contracting CD4+ clones appeared mostly in the CM and EM memory subsets, whereas CD8+ clones were enriched in EMRA. Clones contracting from day 15 to 85 had balanced CD4/CD8 phenotypes, while a second wave expanding from day 15 to 37 was biased towards CD4+. Only two mild cases were covered in the study, and larger cohorts including severe cases with pre-infection samples were considered necessary.

V was cut back by 4 bases and J by 2 bases, leaving a gap of 6 bases between them. From a lookup of the germline V gene, CDR1 and CDR2 are SQVTM and ANQGSEA. The CDR3, from cysteine to phenylalanine, totals 12 residues. The only DNA kept is the CDR3, 36 bases in frame from the first base. Ficoll-Paque density gradient centrifugation was the method used to isolate PBMCs. The listed sequencing device is Illumina NovaSeq 6000. Using 5'RACE with constant-segment primers, TCRalpha and TCRbeta cDNA libraries were constructed, with sample barcodes and unique molecular identifiers added in the process. RNA was extracted from every sample with Trizol reagent. The libraries were amplified in two PCR steps, and the second step added a second sample barcode and Illumina TruSeq adapters. Sequencing of the libraries was done on an Illumina NovaSeq, producing 2 x 150 bp paired-end reads. The original methods were these. With migec v1.2.7, reads were demultiplexed and then collapsed into UMI-guided consensus sequences. Using mixcr v2.1.11, the UMI consensuses were aligned to TRA and TRB V and J templates and assembled into clonotypes. Expanded or contracted clonotypes were those called significant by both edgeR and NoisET, with noise models trained on biological replicates. For edgeR calls, a false discovery rate-adjusted p below 0.01 and a log2 fold-change threshold of 1 were applied. PCA with hierarchical clustering of max-normalized trajectories of the 1000 most abundant clonotypes was used as exploratory dynamics analysis. Separately sequenced CD4+ and CD8+ repertoires were used to assign a CD4 or CD8 phenotype to each responding clone. TCRdb reprocessing: public reads trimmed at Q25 with fastp, clones called with MiXCR, in-frame beta chains kept. Merged by CDR3 protein, the rows form single entries marked with the most common genes and DNA. Clone size and V and J calls follow TCRdb, not the original study. The sample records more than 150,000 distinct CDR3 sequences, about 18% of which are singletons. 3% to 4% of the sample is held by the ten biggest clonotypes.

This clonotype has just a few counts. Its recognized antigen is unknown. No much larger clone is present one base from it, and per-base qualities are unavailable. The TCR sequence derives from a man aged 18-30 years who had mild COVID-19 (a few samples of this study predate the infection). The sample titles of this study are shuffled in the database, so cell type and time point are left out; the donor was told from shared clones. The sequencing sample was made of PBMCs or a T cell subset sorted from them (not recorded which). The sequence joins TRBV29-1 to TRBJ1-5; the D gene lacks a confident call. The CDR3 here reads CSVGTGNQPQHF. The DNA sequence follows: TGCAGCGTTGGGACTGGCAATCAGCCCCAGCATTTT.